The 12 T cell receptor beta chains below all came from one sample that was sequenced in a study of T cell responses to AZD1222 COVID-19 vaccine. The protocol was immunoSEQ multiplex PCR, while the TCRdb copy is restricted to in-frame clones and leaves out a portion. Among around 140,000 clones listed, 88% were seen once. The source material was peripheral blood, sampled 28 days after the second dose of the MenACWY control vaccine. Source of these receptors: an adult who received the MenACWY meningococcal vaccine as a control.

This chain connects TRBV29-1 to TRBJ1-2; D remains unclear. Germline V gives CDR1 SQVTM, CDR2 ANQGSEA. CDR3 length: 14 residues. V lost 0 bases and J 4 bases, leaving 12 bases between the germline ends. The CDR3 coding sequence is TGCAGCGTTGAAGATGGTCCGGGCGGCTATGGCTACACCTTC. Translation gives CSVEDGPGGYGYTF.

The V call is TRBV19, the J call TRBJ2-1; 12 nucleotides line up with TRBD2. The CDR3 extends over 17 amino acids. In germline, CDR1 is LNHDA, CDR2 SQIVND (reference sequence). After removal of 5 bases from V and 7 bases from J, the junction contained 12 bases not matched to a gene. The CDR3 bases are TGTGCCAGTAGTTTGGGTTTGCTAGCGGGGGGGAGGAATGAGCAGTTCTTC. This sequence encodes CASSLGLLAGGRNEQFF. The variable domain in full, completed from reference TRBV19 and TRBJ2-1, reads DGGITQSPKYLFRKEGQNVTLSCEQNLNHDAMYWYRQDPGQGLRLIYYSQIVNDFQKGDIAEGYSVSREKKESFPLTVTSAQKNPTAFYLCASSLGLLAGGRNEQFFGPGTRLTVL.

V is TRBV11-3 and J is TRBJ1-2; 9 bases agree with TRBD1. The CDR3 runs 15 residues. CDR1 SGHNT and CDR2 YENEEA come from the germline V gene. Germline trimming cut 5 bases from V and 1 base from J; bases unmatched to any gene: 5. The chain's CDR3 is CASSPGQGRNYGYTF. As DNA, the CDR3 is TGTGCCAGCAGCCCAGGACAGGGGCGTAACTATGGCTACACCTTC.

V gene TRBV19 combines with J gene TRBJ1-2; tentative D call: TRBD1 (5 bases). Trimming stripped 5 bases from V and 6 bases from J, with 19 bases between. The CDR3 totals 15 residues. Germline loops: CDR1 LNHDA, CDR2 SQIVND (reference sequence). CDR3: CASSQYGDRGDGYTF. The CDR3 DNA reads TGTGCCAGTAGTCAATACGGGGACCGGGGAGATGGCTACACCTTC.

The V and J genes are TRBV30 and TRBJ2-7; no clear D. The germline V gene encodes CDR1 GTSNPN and CDR2 SVGIG (reference sequence). The CDR3 is made up of 11 amino acids. V was clipped by 2 bases and J by 3 bases, with 5 bases between them. For the CDR3, the DNA is TGTGCCTGGAGTAATTTCTACGAGCAGTACTTC. It codes for CAWSNFYEQYF.

The chain links TRBV10-3 to TRBJ2-7; the D call may be TRBD1 or TRBD2 (5 bases each). The germline V and J ends were trimmed by 3 bases and 0 bases, with 18 bases remaining between them. The CDR3 has 17 residues. Germline lookup yields CDR1 ENHRY and CDR2 SYGVKD. The CDR3 coding sequence is TGTGCCATCAGTGACGCGCCCGGGACCACCGACTCCTACGAGCAGTACTTC. Translating gives CAISDAPGTTDSYEQYF.

The chain links TRBV6-5 to TRBJ2-1, with 7 bases aligning to TRBD1. The junction had 11 bases not matched to a gene; V was cut back by 5 bases and J by 7 bases. This CDR3 is 15 amino acids long. Germline V gene lookup returns CDR1 MNHEY and CDR2 SVGAGI. The CDR3 DNA is TGTGCCAGCAGTCTGCGACAGGGCGGGTGGAATGAGCAGTTCTTC. Its translation: CASSLRQGGWNEQFF.

The V gene is TRBV5-1, the J gene TRBJ2-5; D possibly corresponds to TRBD2 (6 bases). Germline CDR1 reads SGHRS; CDR2 reads YFSETQ. The CDR3 loop spans 15 amino acids. Trimming took 0 bases from V and 5 from J, leaving 14 bases between them. DNA of the CDR3: TGCGCCAGCAGCTTGGCGGGGGTTAAAGGGGAGACCCAGTACTTC. Translating it yields CASSLAGVKGETQYF.

This sequence joins TRBV11-2 and TRBJ2-7, with D hard to call. Deletions cut 1 base from V and 1 base from J, with 8 bases between. The CDR3 has 14 amino acids. Germline V gene data show CDR1 as SGHAT and CDR2 as FQNNGV. The CDR3 region has the DNA TGTGCCAGCAGCTTAGGTCCGGGTTCCTACGAGCAGTACTTC. It is translated as CASSLGPGSYEQYF.

The chain uses TRBV6-5 and TRBJ1-4; D is ambiguous. The germline V gene has CDR1 MNHEY and CDR2 SVGAGI. The CDR3 is 14 residues long. V was clipped by 6 bases and J by 0 bases, with 8 bases between them. The CDR3 protein is CASRGLPTNEKLFF. In DNA form, the CDR3 reads TGTGCCAGCAGAGGTCTCCCAACTAATGAAAAACTGTTTTTT.

The chain is built from TRBV6-2 or TRBV6-3 and TRBJ1-1, with 9 bases that match TRBD1. Germline-derived CDR1 and CDR2 are MNHEY and SVGEGT. The CDR3 has 15 residues. J gave up 5 bases and V 2 bases, and 6 bases lay outside the gene matches. The chain's CDR3 is CASSYPTGGRTEAFF. In DNA, the CDR3 is TGTGCCAGCAGTTACCCGACAGGGGGTAGGACTGAAGCTTTCTTT.

This clone occurred a few times. The chain carries TRBV7-2 and TRBJ2-7; 7 positions agree with TRBD1. With 2 bases clipped from V and 1 base from J, the junction kept 8 bases outside the gene matches. Germline V CDR1 and CDR2: SGHTA, FQGNSA. CDR3 length equals 16 residues. The CDR3 loop is CASSLLTGLPSYEQYF. Here the CDR3 DNA reads TGTGCCAGCAGCTTATTGACAGGGCTTCCTTCCTACGAGCAGTACTTC.